The 17 T cell receptor beta chains presented below share a single source sample, sequenced in a study of metastatic and nonmetastatic thyroid tumors. TCRdb re-called the PCR reads via MiXCR. Of tens of thousands of clones listed, roughly 13% are singletons. Every patient was untreated before thyroid surgery. The sequenced sample was blood. The receptors shown here come from a female donor with papillary thyroid cancer or a benign thyroid nodule (not recorded which). Some clones in this sample may be carry-over from other donors' samples.

This clone came up many times. This CDR3 is CASSLQGQGVGETQYF. The DNA for the CDR3 is TGTGCCAGCAGCCTACAGGGACAGGGGGTAGGAGAGACCCAGTACTTC. The chain joins TRBV7-3 to TRBJ2-5; TRBD1 agrees at 11 bases. CDR3 size: 16 residues. Germline V CDR1 and CDR2: SGHTA, FQGTGA. With V trimmed by 5 bases and J by 4 bases, 9 bases remained unmatched.

At least ten counts were recorded for this clone. The chain links TRBV7-6 to TRBJ1-1; D not resolved. The germline CDR1 and CDR2 sequences are SGHVS and FNYEAQ. The V and J ends lost 2 bases and 4 bases respectively, with 11 bases between them. This CDR3 is 14 amino acids long. The CDR3 coding sequence is TGTGCCAGCAGCTTATATGGTTTTGTCACTGAAGCTTTCTTT. It translates to CASSLYGFVTEAFF.

Many counts were recorded for this clone. The chain links TRBV3-1 to TRBJ2-1; D is tentatively TRBD1 or TRBD2 (6 bases each). Between the trimmed V and J ends, which lost 1 base and 8 bases, there was a span of 15 bases. Germline CDR1 and CDR2: LGHDT and YNNKEL (reference sequence). CDR3 length: 15 amino acids. CDR3 nucleotides: TGTGCCAGCAGCCAAGCAGGGGCAGCGGGCGATGAGCAGTTCTTC. Translation: CASSQAGAAGDEQFF.

Many counts were recorded for this clone. V usage is TRBV5-1 and J usage is TRBJ2-7; 10 nucleotides agree with TRBD2. The CDR3 runs to 15 residues. V lost 4 bases and J lost 0; bases outside the gene matches: 4. Germline loops: CDR1 SGHRS, CDR2 YFSETQ. CDR3 DNA: TGCGCCAGCAGCCCGGGACTAGCGCCCTCCTACGAGCAGTACTTC. Amino acids: CASSPGLAPSYEQYF.

At least ten counts were recorded for this clone. For the CDR3, the DNA is TGTGCCAGCAGTTTCCCCTCGGGGGCTAATGAAAAACTGTTTTTT. This translates into CASSFPSGANEKLFF. The rearrangement uses TRBV28 and TRBJ1-4; tentatively, D is TRBD1 (5 bases). This CDR3 region has 15 residues. With 3 bases removed from V and 3 bases from J, the gap between germline ends came to 11 bases. Germline CDR1 MDHEN, CDR2 SYDVKM.

In its sample, this clone was seen a few times. The rearrangement uses TRBV27 and TRBJ2-5; 7 bases are shared with TRBD1. V dropped 4 bases and J dropped 5; count of bases not matched to a gene: 10. The germline V gene encodes CDR1 MNHEY and CDR2 SMNVEV (reference sequence). There are 15 residues in the CDR3. The CDR3 region is CASSSFRDRVETQYF. CDR3 coding DNA: TGTGCCAGCAGTTCCTTCCGAGACAGGGTTGAGACCCAGTACTTC.

The CDR3 bases are TGTGCCAGCTCCCAGTTGATCAATGAGCAGTTCTTC. Translated: CASSQLINEQFF. V and J are TRBV18 and TRBJ2-1; the D is unclear. This CDR3 comprises 12 residues. V lost 6 bases and J 6 bases, leaving 9 bases between the germline ends. From germline, CDR1 is KGHSH and CDR2 LQKENI.

The rearrangement joins TRBV20-1 to TRBJ2-3; D gene unclear. CDR1 and CDR2 from the germline V gene are DFQATT and SNEGSKA (reference sequence). This CDR3 is 14 amino acids long. V shed 6 bases and J shed 5 bases, with 18 bases lying between them. CDR3 nucleotide sequence: TGCAGTGCCCCCGTAACATACGGTGTAGATACGCAGTATTTT. The encoded protein is CSAPVTYGVDTQYF.

This clone was recorded many times. The chain is built from TRBV7-2 and TRBJ1-6; no reliable D call. V was shortened by 2 bases and J by 10 bases, with 9 bases between the two germline ends. CDR3 length: 13 amino acids. Germline CDR1 SGHTA, CDR2 FQGNSA. The chain's CDR3 is CASSLNSRSPLHF. For the CDR3, the DNA is TGTGCCAGCAGCTTAAACTCCCGGTCACCCCTCCACTTT.

The V and J genes are TRBV7-9 and TRBJ2-7, with 7 nucleotides matching TRBD2. After removal of 1 base from V and 4 bases from J, the junction contained 4 bases not matched to a gene. Germline lookup yields CDR1 SEHNR and CDR2 FQNEAQ (reference sequence). The CDR3 consists of 14 residues. The chain's CDR3 is CASSLEGGGYEQYF. The CDR3 DNA is TGTGCCAGCAGCTTAGAAGGCGGGGGATACGAGCAGTACTTC.

At least ten counts were recorded for this clone. The CDR3 protein is CASSVATSGNNEQFF. The CDR3 nucleotides read TGTGCCAGCAGCGTAGCCACCAGCGGGAACAATGAGCAGTTCTTC. The chain combines TRBV9 with TRBJ2-1, with 7 bases identical to TRBD2. The ends lost 0 bases at V and 5 bases at J; junction bases unmatched: 5. This CDR3 region has 15 residues. The germline CDR1 and CDR2 sequences are SGDLS and YYNGEE.

Many counts were recorded for this clone. The J gene is TRBJ2-5, the V gene TRBV5-5; TRBD2 is a possible D gene (6 bases). The CDR3 runs 16 residues. Trimming took off 4 bases at V and 2 bases at J, with 18 bases between the two ends. Germline V gene data show CDR1 as SGHKS and CDR2 as YYEKEE (reference sequence). In DNA, the CDR3 is TGTGCCAGCAGCGGTCGGGAGTTGACCAGGCAAGAGACCCAGTACTTC. The encoded protein is CASSGRELTRQETQYF.

This clone has more than one count but fewer than ten. This chain links TRBV10-3 with TRBJ2-7, with TRBD2 matching over 8 bases. Germline V gene data show CDR1 as ENHRY and CDR2 as SYGVKD. The length of the CDR3 is 17 residues. The V and J ends lost 3 bases and 4 bases, in that order; junction bases with no gene match: 14. This CDR3 reads CAISDLSFSGNGYEQYF. The CDR3, as DNA: TGTGCCATCAGTGACCTTTCCTTTAGCGGGAACGGTTACGAGCAGTACTTC.

V usage is TRBV30 and J usage is TRBJ1-2; D call uncertain. CDR3 size: 14 residues. The germline V gene has CDR1 GTSNPN and CDR2 SVGIG (reference sequence). V gave up 0 bases and J gave up 3 bases, with 11 bases separating them. CDR3 in amino acids: CAWSVRRIDYGYTF. In nucleotides, the CDR3 is TGTGCCTGGAGTGTTAGGAGAATTGACTATGGCTACACCTTC.

This clone was seen repeatedly, ten times or more. The chain carries TRBV6-2 or TRBV6-3 and TRBJ2-2; D assignment may be TRBD1 or TRBD2 (5 bases each). V was shortened by 6 bases and J by 5 bases, with 16 bases between the two germline ends. The CDR3 consists of 15 residues. Germline CDR1 reads MNHEY; CDR2 reads SVGEGT. CDR3 nucleotide sequence: TGTGCCAGCAGCATCAGGGACCCTAGGACCGGGGAGCTGTTTTTT. Translated, it gives CASSIRDPRTGELFF.

This clone was seen at least ten times. One base away lies a much larger clone, so this may be a sequencing read error. Other DNA sequences in this specimen translate into the identical CDR3. The chain employs TRBV19 and TRBJ1-1; tentative D call: TRBD1 (5 bases). Germline CDR1 is LNHDA and CDR2 is SQIVND (reference sequence). This CDR3 has 14 amino acids. The CDR3 loop reads CASSVPGGLAEAFF. In nucleotides, the CDR3 is TGTGCCAGTAGTGTGCCCGGGGGTCTCGCCGAAGCTTTCTTC.

The V call is TRBV10-3, the J call TRBJ2-1; D is undetermined. The length of the CDR3 is 13 residues. V was trimmed by 3 bases and J by 2 bases, leaving 5 bases between them. Germline V CDR1 and CDR2: ENHRY, SYGVKD. This chain's CDR3 is CAISEGTYNEQFF. The CDR3 nucleotides are TGTGCCATCAGTGAAGGCACCTACAATGAGCAGTTCTTC.